This T cell receptor beta chain originates from a study of blood T cell repertoires in COVID-19. Across the whole study: T cells, B-cell-depleted T cells, or PBMCs supplied cDNA or gDNA.

This CDR3 region has 15 residues. The V and J ends lost 6 bases and 5 bases, in that order; junction bases with no gene match: 7. CDR1 and CDR2 from the germline V gene are LNHDA and SQIVND (reference sequence). As originally analysed: It was from reference gene primer amplification that nucleated cell counts were estimated. Measured with immunoSEQ multiplex PCR; TCRdb has only the in-frame clones, and not every one. V and J calls and clone size are as listed in that table; D and trimming were resolved from the DNA. The sample yields a few hundred thousand clones, roughly 90% seen once. Clinical histories supplied by participants themselves formed the basis of cohort assignment. All recovered Cohort 3 donors got two negative PCRs, got clearance, or saw symptom resolution.

The sequence was obtained from a woman under 40 who had recovered from COVID-19. The material sequenced was PBMCs or T cells enriched from blood (not recorded which). The chain employs TRBV19 and TRBJ1-2; 12 bases line up with TRBD1. Here the CDR3 reads CASRKGTGGSYGYTF. In DNA form, the CDR3 reads TGTGCCAGTAGGAAGGGGACAGGGGGCAGTTATGGCTACACCTTC.